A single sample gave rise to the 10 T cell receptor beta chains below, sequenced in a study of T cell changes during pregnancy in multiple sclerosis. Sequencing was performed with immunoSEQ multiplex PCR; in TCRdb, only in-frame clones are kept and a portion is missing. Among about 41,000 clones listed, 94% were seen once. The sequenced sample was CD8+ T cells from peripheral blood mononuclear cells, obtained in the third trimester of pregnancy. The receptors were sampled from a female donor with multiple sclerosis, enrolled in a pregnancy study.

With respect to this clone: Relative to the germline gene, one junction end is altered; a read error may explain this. The CDR3 sequence is CACSLTGNEAFF. CDR3 nucleotide sequence: TGTGCCTGTAGTTTAACCGGGAACGAAGCTTTCTTT. The chain employs TRBV19 and TRBJ1-1; D is undetermined. There are 12 residues in the CDR3. Germline assignment: CDR1 LNHDA and CDR2 SQIVND (reference sequence).

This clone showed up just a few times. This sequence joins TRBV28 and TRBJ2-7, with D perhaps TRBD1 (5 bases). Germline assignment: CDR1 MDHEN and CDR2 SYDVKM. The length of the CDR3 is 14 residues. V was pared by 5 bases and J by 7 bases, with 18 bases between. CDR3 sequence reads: CASSTLGRGREQYF. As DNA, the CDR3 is TGTGCCAGCAGTACCTTGGGAAGGGGCAGGGAGCAGTACTTC.

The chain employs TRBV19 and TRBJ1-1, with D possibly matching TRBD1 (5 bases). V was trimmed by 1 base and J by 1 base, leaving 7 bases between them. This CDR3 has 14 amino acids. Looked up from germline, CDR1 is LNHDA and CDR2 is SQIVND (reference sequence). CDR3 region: CASSIAGGNTEAFF. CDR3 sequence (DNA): TGTGCCAGTAGTATAGCGGGGGGGAACACTGAAGCTTTCTTT.

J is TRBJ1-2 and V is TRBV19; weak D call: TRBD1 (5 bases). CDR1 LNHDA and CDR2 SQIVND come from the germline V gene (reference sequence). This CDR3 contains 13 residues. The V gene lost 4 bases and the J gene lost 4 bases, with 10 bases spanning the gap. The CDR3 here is CASSTTASYGYTF. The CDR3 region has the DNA TGTGCCAGTAGTACGACAGCTAGCTATGGCTACACCTTC.

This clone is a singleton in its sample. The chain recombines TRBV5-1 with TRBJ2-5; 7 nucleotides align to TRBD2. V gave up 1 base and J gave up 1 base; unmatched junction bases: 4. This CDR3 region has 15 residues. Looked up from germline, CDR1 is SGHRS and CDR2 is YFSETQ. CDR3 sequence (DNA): TGCGCCAGCAGCTTGAGTGTAGCGGGCCAAGAGACCCAGTACTTC. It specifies CASSLSVAGQETQYF. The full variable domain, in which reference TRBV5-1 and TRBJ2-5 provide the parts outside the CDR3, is KAGVTQTPRYLIKTRGQQVTLSCSPISGHRSVSWYQQTPGQGLQFLFEYFSETQRNKGNFPGRFSGRQFSNSRSEMNVSTLELGDSALYLCASSLSVAGQETQYFGPGTRLLVL.

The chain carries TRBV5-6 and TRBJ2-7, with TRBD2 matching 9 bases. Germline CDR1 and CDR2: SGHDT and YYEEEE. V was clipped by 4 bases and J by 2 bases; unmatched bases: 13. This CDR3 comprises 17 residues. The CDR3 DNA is TGTGCCAGCAGCCCCCCGGGTAGCGGGAGATGGCCCTACGAGCAGTACTTC. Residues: CASSPPGSGRWPYEQYF.

Here the CDR3 reads CASGGASYNEQFF. In nucleotides, the CDR3 is TGTGCCAGCGGTGGGGCTTCTTACAATGAGCAGTTCTTC. The rearrangement joins TRBV7-2 to TRBJ2-1, with a possible D match to TRBD1 (5 bases). V gave up 8 bases and J gave up 4 bases, with 12 bases separating them. This CDR3 spans 13 amino acids. CDR1 and CDR2 (germline): SGHTA, FQGNSA.

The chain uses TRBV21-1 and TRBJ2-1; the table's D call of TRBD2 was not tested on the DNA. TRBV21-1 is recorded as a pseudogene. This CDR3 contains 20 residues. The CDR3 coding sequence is TGTGCCAGCAGCCTCGGGGCGAGGGGAAGAGAAGCGGGAAGGAGCAATGAGCAGTTCTTC. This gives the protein CASSLGARGREAGRSNEQFF.

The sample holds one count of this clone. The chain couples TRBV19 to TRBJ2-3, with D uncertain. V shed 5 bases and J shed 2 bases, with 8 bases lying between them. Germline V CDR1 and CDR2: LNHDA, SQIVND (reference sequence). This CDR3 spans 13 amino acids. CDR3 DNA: TGTGCCAGTAGTCTTATCCTCACAGATACGCAGTATTTT. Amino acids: CASSLILTDTQYF.

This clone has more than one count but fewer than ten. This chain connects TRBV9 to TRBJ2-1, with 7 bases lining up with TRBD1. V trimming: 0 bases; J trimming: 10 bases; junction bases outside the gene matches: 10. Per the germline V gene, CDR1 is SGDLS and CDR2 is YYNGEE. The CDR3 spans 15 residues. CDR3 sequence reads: CASSVGGWDSNEQFF. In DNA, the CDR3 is TGTGCCAGCAGCGTAGGAGGATGGGACAGTAACGAGCAGTTCTTC. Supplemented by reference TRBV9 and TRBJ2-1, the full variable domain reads DSGVTQTPKHLITATGQRVTLRCSPRSGDLSVYWYQQSLDQGLQFLIQYYNGEERAKGNILERFSAQQFPDLHSELNLSSLELGDSALYFCASSVGGWDSNEQFFGPGTRLTVL.